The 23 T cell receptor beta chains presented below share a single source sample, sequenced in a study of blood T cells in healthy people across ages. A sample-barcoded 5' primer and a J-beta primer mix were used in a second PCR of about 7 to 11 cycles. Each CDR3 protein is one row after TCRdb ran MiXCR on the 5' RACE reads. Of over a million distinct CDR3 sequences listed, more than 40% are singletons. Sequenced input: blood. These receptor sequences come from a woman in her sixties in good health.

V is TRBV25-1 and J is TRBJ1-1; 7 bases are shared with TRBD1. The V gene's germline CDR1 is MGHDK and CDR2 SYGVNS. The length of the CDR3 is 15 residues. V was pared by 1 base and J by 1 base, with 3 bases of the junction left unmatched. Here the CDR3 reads CASSELGTANTEAFF. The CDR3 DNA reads TGTGCCAGCAGTGAATTGGGGACAGCGAACACTGAAGCTTTCTTT.

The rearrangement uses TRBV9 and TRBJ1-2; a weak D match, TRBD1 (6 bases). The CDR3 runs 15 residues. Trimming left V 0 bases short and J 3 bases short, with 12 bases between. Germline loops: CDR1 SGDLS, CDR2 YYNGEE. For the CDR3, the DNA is TGTGCCAGCAGCGTAGATGGGGGCGCGGACTATGGCTACACCTTC. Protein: CASSVDGGADYGYTF.

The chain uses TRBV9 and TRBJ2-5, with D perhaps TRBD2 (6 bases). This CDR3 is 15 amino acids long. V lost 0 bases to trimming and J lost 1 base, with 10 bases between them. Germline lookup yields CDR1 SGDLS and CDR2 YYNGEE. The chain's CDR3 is CASSVVSSAQETQYF. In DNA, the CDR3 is TGTGCCAGCAGCGTAGTTTCTAGCGCCCAAGAGACCCAGTACTTC.

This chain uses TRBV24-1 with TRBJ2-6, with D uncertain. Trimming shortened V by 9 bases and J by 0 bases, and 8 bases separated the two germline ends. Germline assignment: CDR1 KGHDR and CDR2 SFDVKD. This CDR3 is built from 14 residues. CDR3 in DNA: TGTGCCACCGGGGATTTCTCTGGGGCCAACGTCCTGACTTTC. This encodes CATGDFSGANVLTF.

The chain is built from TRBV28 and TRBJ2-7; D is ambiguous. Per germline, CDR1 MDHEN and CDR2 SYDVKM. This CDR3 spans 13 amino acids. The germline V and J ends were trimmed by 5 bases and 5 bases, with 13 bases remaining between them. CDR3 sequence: CASSGPVWDEQYF. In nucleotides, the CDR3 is TGTGCCAGCAGTGGTCCAGTCTGGGACGAGCAGTACTTC.

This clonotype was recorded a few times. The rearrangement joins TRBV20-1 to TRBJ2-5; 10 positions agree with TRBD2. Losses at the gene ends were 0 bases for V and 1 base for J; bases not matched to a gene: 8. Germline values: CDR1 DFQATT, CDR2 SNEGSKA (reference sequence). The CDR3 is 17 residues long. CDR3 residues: CSARDSASGSPQETQYF. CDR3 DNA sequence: TGCAGTGCTAGAGATTCGGCTAGCGGGAGCCCCCAAGAGACCCAGTACTTC.

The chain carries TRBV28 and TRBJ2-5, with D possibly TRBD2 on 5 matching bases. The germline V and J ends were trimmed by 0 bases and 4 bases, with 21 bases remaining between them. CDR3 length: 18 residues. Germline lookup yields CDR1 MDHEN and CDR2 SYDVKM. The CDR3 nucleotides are TGTGCCAGCAGTTTATGCTCGCGGGTGGACGCAAGAGGAGAGACCCAGTACTTC. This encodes CASSLCSRVDARGETQYF.

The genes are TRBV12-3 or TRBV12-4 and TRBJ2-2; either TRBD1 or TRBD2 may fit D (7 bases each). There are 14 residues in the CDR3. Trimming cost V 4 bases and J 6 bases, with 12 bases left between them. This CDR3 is CASSSQGGAGELFF. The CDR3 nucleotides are TGTGCCAGCAGTTCCCAGGGGGGGGCCGGGGAGCTGTTTTTT.

CDR3 amino acids: CASSPFDILTGELFF. CDR3 nucleotide sequence: TGTGCCAGCAGTCCTTTTGACATTCTCACCGGGGAGCTGTTTTTT. This sequence joins TRBV9 and TRBJ2-2; D gene ambiguous. Germline V gene lookup returns CDR1 SGDLS and CDR2 YYNGEE. Trimming cost V 5 bases and J 4 bases, with 15 bases left between them. There are 15 residues in the CDR3.

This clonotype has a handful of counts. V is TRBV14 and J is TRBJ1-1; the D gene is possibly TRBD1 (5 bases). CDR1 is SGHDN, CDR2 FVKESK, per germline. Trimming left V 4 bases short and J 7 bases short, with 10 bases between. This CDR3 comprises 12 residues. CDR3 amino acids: CASSPGPNEAFF. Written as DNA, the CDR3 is TGTGCCAGCAGCCCGGGGCCCAATGAAGCTTTCTTT.

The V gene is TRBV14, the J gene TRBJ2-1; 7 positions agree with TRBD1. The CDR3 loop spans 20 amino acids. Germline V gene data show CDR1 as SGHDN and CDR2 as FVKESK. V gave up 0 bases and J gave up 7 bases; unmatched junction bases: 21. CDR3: CASSQDYRDSRGHISNEQFF. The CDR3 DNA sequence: TGTGCCAGCAGCCAAGATTATAGGGACAGCCGGGGTCACATTTCTAATGAGCAGTTCTTC.

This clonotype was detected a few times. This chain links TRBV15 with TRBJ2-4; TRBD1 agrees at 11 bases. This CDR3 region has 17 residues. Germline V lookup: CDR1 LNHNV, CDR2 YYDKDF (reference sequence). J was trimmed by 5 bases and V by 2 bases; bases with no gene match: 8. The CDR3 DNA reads TGTGCCACCAGCAGAAGGACAGGGGGCGAATTAGAAAACATTCAGTACTTC. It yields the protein CATSRRTGGELENIQYF.

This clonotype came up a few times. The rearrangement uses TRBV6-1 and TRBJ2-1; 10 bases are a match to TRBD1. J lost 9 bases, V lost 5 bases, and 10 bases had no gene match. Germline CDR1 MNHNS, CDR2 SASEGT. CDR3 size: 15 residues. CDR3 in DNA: TGTGCCAGCAGTAACCGGGACAGGGGATGGGGTGAGCAGTTCTTC. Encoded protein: CASSNRDRGWGEQFF.

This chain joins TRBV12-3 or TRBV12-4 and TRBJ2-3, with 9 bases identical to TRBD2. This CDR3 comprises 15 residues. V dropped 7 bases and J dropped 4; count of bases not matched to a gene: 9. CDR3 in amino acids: CASTPGTSYPDTQYF. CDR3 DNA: TGTGCCAGCACCCCCGGGACTAGCTACCCAGATACGCAGTATTTT.

The CDR3 protein is CASSPGAQLGTDTQYF. The CDR3 region has the DNA TGTGCCAGCAGCCCGGGCGCGCAGCTAGGCACAGATACGCAGTATTTT. V usage is TRBV7-7 and J usage is TRBJ2-3, with D hard to call. CDR1 is SSHAT and CDR2 is FNYEAQ in the germline V gene (reference sequence). The CDR3 spans 16 residues. V was clipped by 5 bases and J by 1 base, with 16 bases between them. Drawing the rest from reference TRBV7-7 and TRBJ2-3, the complete variable domain is GAGVSQSPRYKVTKRGQDVTLRCDPISSHATLYWYQQALGQGPEFLTYFNYEAQPDKSGLPSDRFSAERPEGSISTLTIQRTEQRDSAMYRCASSPGAQLGTDTQYFGPGTRLTVL.

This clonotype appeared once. This CDR3 is CASSYQVPGTGGFGAFF. The CDR3 coding sequence is TGTGCCAGCAGTTACCAAGTCCCCGGGACAGGGGGATTTGGAGCTTTCTTT. V usage is TRBV6-5 and J usage is TRBJ1-1; 11 bases are shared with TRBD1. Per the germline V gene, CDR1 is MNHEY and CDR2 is SVGAGI. The junction had 15 bases not matched to a gene; V was cut back by 2 bases and J by 10 bases. CDR3 length: 17 amino acids.

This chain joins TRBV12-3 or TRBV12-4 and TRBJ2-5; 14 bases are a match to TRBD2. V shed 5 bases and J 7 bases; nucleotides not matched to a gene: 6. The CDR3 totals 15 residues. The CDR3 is CASSGTSGSAGTQYF. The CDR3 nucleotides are TGTGCCAGCAGTGGGACTAGCGGGAGTGCAGGGACCCAGTACTTC.

The CDR3 protein is CASSSRGAARYQETQYF. CDR3 DNA: TGTGCCAGCAGCTCCCGGGGGGCAGCTAGGTACCAAGAGACCCAGTACTTC. The V and J genes are TRBV11-2 and TRBJ2-5, with a possible D match to TRBD2 (7 bases). Trimming pared 4 bases from V and 0 bases from J, leaving 18 bases between. The germline gives CDR1 SGHAT, CDR2 FQNNGV. This CDR3 is built from 17 residues. Full variable domain (remainder filled in from reference TRBV11-2 and TRBJ2-5): EAGVAQSPRYKIIEKRQSVAFWCNPISGHATLYWYQQILGQGPKLLIQFQNNGVVDDSQLPKDRFSAERLKGVDSTLKIQPAKLEDSAVYLCASSSRGAARYQETQYFGPGTRLLVL.

CDR3 residues: CASSSGLAGGIEQFF. The CDR3 DNA follows: TGCGCCAGCAGCTCTGGCCTAGCGGGAGGAATTGAGCAGTTCTTC. The chain employs TRBV5-1 and TRBJ2-1; 11 bases agree with TRBD2. J gave up 9 bases and V 3 bases, and 8 bases lay outside the gene matches. This CDR3 has 15 residues. Germline CDR1 reads SGHRS; CDR2 reads YFSETQ.

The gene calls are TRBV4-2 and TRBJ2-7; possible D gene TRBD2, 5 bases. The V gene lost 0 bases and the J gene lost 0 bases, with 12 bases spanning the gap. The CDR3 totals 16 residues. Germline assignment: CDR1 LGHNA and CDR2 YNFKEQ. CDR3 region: CASSQDVGGFSYEQYF. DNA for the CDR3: TGTGCCAGCAGCCAAGATGTTGGCGGGTTCTCCTACGAGCAGTACTTC.

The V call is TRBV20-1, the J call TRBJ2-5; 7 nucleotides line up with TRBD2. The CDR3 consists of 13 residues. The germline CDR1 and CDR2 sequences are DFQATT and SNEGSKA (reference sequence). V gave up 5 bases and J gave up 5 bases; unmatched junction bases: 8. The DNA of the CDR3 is TGCAGTGCTCATGCGGGAGTGAGGGAGACCCAGTACTTC. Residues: CSAHAGVRETQYF.

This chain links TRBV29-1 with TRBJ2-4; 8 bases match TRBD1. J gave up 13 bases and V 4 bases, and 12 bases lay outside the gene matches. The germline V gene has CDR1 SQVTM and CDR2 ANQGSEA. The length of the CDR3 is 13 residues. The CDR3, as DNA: TGCAGCGTTGCCCCGGACAGGGTCTATGAGCAGTACTTC. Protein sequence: CSVAPDRVYEQYF.

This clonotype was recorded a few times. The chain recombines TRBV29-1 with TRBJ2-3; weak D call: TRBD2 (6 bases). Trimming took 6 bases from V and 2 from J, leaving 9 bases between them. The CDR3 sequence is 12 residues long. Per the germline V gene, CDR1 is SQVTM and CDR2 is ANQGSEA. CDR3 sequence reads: CSVGLTTDTQYF. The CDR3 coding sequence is TGCAGCGTGGGACTTACCACAGATACGCAGTATTTT.